The 22 T cell receptor beta chains reported below all come from one sample, sequenced in a study of OX40 agonist ivuxolimab in advanced cancers. Produced via immunoSEQ multiplex PCR; TCRdb's table is partial and in-frame only. The data show some 74,000 clones, around 89% seen once. The material sequenced was CD4+ or CD8+ T cells sorted from blood, taken in a trial of the OX40 agonist ivuxolimab. All receptors come from an adult with an advanced solid tumor such as melanoma, head and neck, liver or kidney cancer.

The chain employs TRBV21-1 and TRBJ2-2. TRBV21-1 is a known pseudogene. The CDR3 contains 16 residues. The CDR3: CASLTRGRICTGELFF. CDR3 coding DNA: TGTGCCAGCTTAACCCGGGGGCGAATTTGCACCGGGGAGCTGTTTTTT.

The rearrangement links TRBV9 to TRBJ1-1; D unclear. The CDR3 sequence is 13 residues long. Germline V lookup: CDR1 SGDLS, CDR2 YYNGEE. Trimming stripped 3 bases from V and 3 bases from J, with 9 bases between. The CDR3 loop is CASSASGDTEAFF. CDR3 bases: TGTGCCAGCAGCGCAAGTGGGGACACTGAAGCTTTCTTT.

The V gene is TRBV7-3, the J gene TRBJ2-3; D unclear. Trimming removed 2 bases from V and 1 base from J, with 4 bases in between. CDR1 and CDR2 from the germline V gene are SGHTA and FQGTGA. This CDR3 has 13 residues. The CDR3, as DNA: TGTGCCAGCAGCTTACTAGGCACAGATACGCAGTATTTT. This sequence encodes CASSLLGTDTQYF.

The chain joins TRBV19 to TRBJ2-7; TRBD1 might be the D (7 bases). The CDR3 consists of 15 residues. V lost 3 bases to trimming and J lost 6 bases, with 18 bases between them. CDR1 and CDR2 (germline): LNHDA, SQIVND (reference sequence). In DNA form, the CDR3 reads TGTGCCAGTAGTATCCTAGGAGGGGGCGAGGTCGAGCAGTACTTC. Translating it yields CASSILGGGEVEQYF.

The chain carries TRBV10-3 and TRBJ1-5, with a possible D match to TRBD1 (5 bases). Trimming stripped 6 bases from V and 7 bases from J, with 13 bases between. The CDR3 sequence is 13 residues long. Germline V gives CDR1 ENHRY, CDR2 SYGVKD. CDR3 loop: CAISQGEGQPQHF. CDR3 in DNA: TGTGCCATCAGCCAGGGAGAAGGGCAGCCCCAGCATTTT.

V and J are TRBV11-3 and TRBJ2-3; 14 bases are a match to TRBD2. CDR1 is SGHNT, CDR2 YENEEA, per germline. The CDR3 consists of 16 residues. V lost 5 bases to trimming and J lost 3 bases; unmatched junction nucleotides: 4. This CDR3 reads CASSLGLAGVTDTQYF. CDR3 DNA sequence: TGTGCCAGCAGCCTGGGACTAGCGGGAGTGACAGATACGCAGTATTTT.

The V call is TRBV28, the J call TRBJ1-2; D may be TRBD1 (5 bases). Trimming pared 6 bases from V and 1 base from J, leaving 15 bases between. CDR1 and CDR2 from the germline V gene are MDHEN and SYDVKM. The CDR3 extends over 15 amino acids. The CDR3 sequence is CASSPGLGDNYGYTF. The CDR3 DNA reads TGTGCCAGCAGCCCGGGCCTAGGGGATAACTATGGCTACACCTTC.

CDR3 sequence: CASSLGAHSSGNTIYF. The CDR3 DNA reads as TGCGCCAGCAGCTTGGGGGCCCATAGCTCTGGAAACACCATATATTTT. The rearrangement joins TRBV5-1 to TRBJ1-3, with D uncertain. The germline CDR1 and CDR2 sequences are SGHRS and YFSETQ. V lost 0 bases, J lost 0 bases, and 10 bases lay in between. The CDR3 sequence is 16 residues long. The full variable domain, completed using reference TRBV5-1 and TRBJ1-3, is KAGVTQTPRYLIKTRGQQVTLSCSPISGHRSVSWYQQTPGQGLQFLFEYFSETQRNKGNFPGRFSGRQFSNSRSEMNVSTLELGDSALYLCASSLGAHSSGNTIYFGEGSWLTVV.

The V and J genes are TRBV7-9 and TRBJ2-5; the match to TRBD1 covers 7 bases. The CDR3 is 15 residues long. J was trimmed by 0 bases and V by 5 bases; bases with no gene match: 6. Germline-derived CDR1 and CDR2 are SEHNR and FQNEAQ (reference sequence). CDR3 loop: CASSPRGQNQETQYF. CDR3 nucleotides: TGTGCCAGCAGCCCAAGGGGACAGAACCAAGAGACCCAGTACTTC.

The rearrangement uses TRBV27 and TRBJ1-2, with TRBD1 identical over 10 bases. The germline V gene encodes CDR1 MNHEY and CDR2 SMNVEV (reference sequence). This CDR3 comprises 17 residues. V shed 3 bases, J shed 0 bases, and the junction held 7 bases outside the gene matches. The CDR3 DNA reads TGTGCCAGCAGTTTGACCGGGACAGGGGTCTCTAACTATGGCTACACCTTC. Translated, it gives CASSLTGTGVSNYGYTF.

The chain joins TRBV29-1 to TRBJ1-1, with a tentative D call TRBD1 (6 bases). The CDR3 has 12 residues. Trimming took off 6 bases at V and 6 bases at J, with 14 bases between the two ends. CDR1 SQVTM and CDR2 ANQGSEA come from the germline V gene. For the CDR3, the DNA is TGCAGCGTGGTTGGGGGGGGGCCTGAAGCTTTCTTT. This translates into CSVVGGGPEAFF.

Written as DNA, the CDR3 is TGTGCAGGACAGGGAAATAATTCACCCCTCCACTTT. This encodes CAGQGNNSPLHF. This chain uses TRBV28 with TRBJ1-6; TRBD1 matches at 8 bases. The CDR3 length is 12 residues. The germline gives CDR1 MDHEN, CDR2 SYDVKM.

J is TRBJ2-3 and V is TRBV28, with 9 bases matching TRBD1. Per germline, CDR1 MDHEN and CDR2 SYDVKM. The CDR3 totals 16 residues. V lost 6 bases and J lost 3; bases outside the gene matches: 10. This CDR3 reads CASSGFGQGRTDTQYF. Written as DNA, the CDR3 is TGTGCCAGCAGCGGATTTGGACAGGGGAGGACAGATACGCAGTATTTT.

This rearrangement joins TRBV18 to TRBJ2-7, with a weak D call TRBD2 (6 bases). The CDR3 sequence is 20 residues long. V lost 6 bases to trimming and J lost 0 bases, with 30 bases between them. Germline assignment: CDR1 KGHSH and CDR2 LQKENI. The CDR3 bases are TGTGCCAGCTCGCCCAGACCCTTTAGCGGTTCTTACCAATTCTCCTACGAGCAGTACTTC. It translates to CASSPRPFSGSYQFSYEQYF.

The table lists this clone with a count of one. V gene TRBV5-1 combines with J gene TRBJ1-6; TRBD1 agrees at 9 bases. The germline V gene encodes CDR1 SGHRS and CDR2 YFSETQ. The CDR3 loop spans 16 amino acids. With 5 bases clipped from V and 7 bases from J, the junction kept 10 bases outside the gene matches. CDR3 in amino acids: CASRNTPGQGNSPLHF. CDR3 bases: TGCGCCAGCAGGAATACCCCGGGACAGGGAAATTCACCCCTCCACTTT. Using reference TRBV5-1 and TRBJ1-6 for the parts outside the CDR3, the full variable domain is KAGVTQTPRYLIKTRGQQVTLSCSPISGHRSVSWYQQTPGQGLQFLFEYFSETQRNKGNFPGRFSGRQFSNSRSEMNVSTLELGDSALYLCASRNTPGQGNSPLHFGNGTRLTVT.

The chain recombines TRBV5-4 with TRBJ2-3; the match to TRBD1 covers 7 bases. The V gene's germline CDR1 is SGHNT and CDR2 YYREEE (reference sequence). V trimming: 2 bases; J trimming: 4 bases; junction bases outside the gene matches: 4. This CDR3 has 14 residues. DNA of the CDR3: TGTGCCAGCAGCTTTCGGACAGGTTCAGATACGCAGTATTTT. This translates into CASSFRTGSDTQYF.

The chain has TRBV27 and TRBJ1-2; D unclear. CDR1 and CDR2 from the germline V gene are MNHEY and SMNVEV (reference sequence). CDR3 size: 13 residues. Trimming removed 2 bases at V and 8 bases at J, with 12 bases between. CDR3 sequence: CASSLGWKGGYTF. The CDR3 nucleotides are TGTGCCAGCAGTTTAGGATGGAAAGGGGGCTACACCTTC.

The sample holds a few counts of this clone. The chain uses TRBV6-1 and TRBJ1-3; tentative D call: TRBD1 (5 bases). This CDR3 contains 17 residues. Deletions cut 4 bases from V and 0 bases from J, with 16 bases between. Germline V CDR1 and CDR2: MNHNS, SASEGT. CDR3 sequence: CASSGLDSLSSGNTIYF. CDR3 coding DNA: TGTGCCAGCAGTGGCTTAGACAGCCTCTCCTCTGGAAACACCATATATTTT.

This chain links TRBV18 with TRBJ2-7, with 9 bases identical to TRBD1. The CDR3 is made up of 17 amino acids. J was trimmed by 0 bases and V by 4 bases; bases with no gene match: 10. Per the germline V gene, CDR1 is KGHSH and CDR2 is LQKENI. Here the CDR3 DNA reads TGTGCCAGCTCACTCCTGACAGGGGGTTTAAGCTCCTACGAGCAGTACTTC. This gives the protein CASSLLTGGLSSYEQYF.

The chain recombines TRBV7-9 with TRBJ2-2, with D perhaps TRBD2 (5 bases). The germline gives CDR1 SEHNR, CDR2 FQNEAQ (reference sequence). This CDR3 has 14 amino acids. The chain's CDR3 is CAGLNYLNTGELFF. The CDR3 region has the DNA TGTGCAGGACTTAATTACCTGAACACCGGGGAGCTGTTTTTT.

The chain has TRBV6-1 and TRBJ2-2; a possible D gene is TRBD2 (5 bases). This CDR3 comprises 17 residues. V shed 1 base and J shed 6 bases, with 18 bases lying between them. The germline V gene has CDR1 MNHNS and CDR2 SASEGT. CDR3 region: CASSEVGLAEGAGELFF. The CDR3 region has the DNA TGTGCCAGCAGTGAAGTCGGGCTAGCAGAGGGCGCCGGGGAGCTGTTTTTT.

This clone was counted only a few times. The V gene is TRBV29-1, the J gene TRBJ1-1, with TRBD1 as a possible D gene (5 bases). This CDR3 is 14 amino acids long. Trimming shortened V by 5 bases and J by 1 base, and 14 bases separated the two germline ends. Germline CDR1 reads SQVTM; CDR2 reads ANQGSEA. The CDR3 region has the DNA TGCAGCGTTACAGTGGCAGGGAGGAACACTGAAGCTTTCTTT. Translation: CSVTVAGRNTEAFF. The variable domain in full, with the rest retrieved from reference TRBV29-1 and TRBJ1-1, is SAVISQKPSRDICQRGTSLTIQCQVDSQVTMMFWYRQQPGQSLTLIATANQGSEATYESGFVIDKFPISRPNLTFSTLTVSNMSPEDSSIYLCSVTVAGRNTEAFFGQGTRLTVV.